This T cell receptor beta chain came from a study of T cell responses to AZD1222 COVID-19 vaccine (dated by TCRdb to 2020 to 2023). Describing the broader study: Because spike-specific TCR depth and breadth did not differ between the two schedules, AZD1222 recipients who got a second dose at roughly 4 weeks were pooled with those who got a second dose at roughly 12 weeks. TCR sequencing was performed for about 250 trial participants, of whom around 200 were given two doses of AZD1222 and some 25 were given two doses of MenACWY control vaccine. Trial participants were enrolled by age into 18-55, 56-69 and 70-plus year subgroups, with about 150, 28 and 57 TCR-sequenced participants respectively. The paper's findings and limits, for the study overall: Conclusions about previously exposed vaccinees are limited because only six or seven AZD1222 recipients were SARS-CoV-2 seropositive at baseline. After two AZD1222 doses, spike-specific TCR breadth and depth were significantly higher than at day 0 and than in MenACWY recipients. Because no samples from the day 14 peak response were available, repertoires could be characterized only after the peak T cell response. Most participants were white British and females outnumbered males, and the authors suggested that clonal diversity may have been underestimated. Reportedly, almost half of the unique spike-specific TCRs recognized epitopes lying outside the regions that are mutated in the B.1.351 and B.1.1.7 variants. In the small 56-69-year group, the increase in depth fell short of significance, most likely because of low power. The whole spike protein was spanned by vaccine-associated CD4 TCRs, and dominant responses were seen in regions 160-218 and 743-854.

Per the publication, the time point label means: baseline before first vaccination. Samples from vaccinated people were obtained from the UK trials COV001 and COV002, which included a single-blind randomized controlled phase 2/3 trial of AZD1222 (ChAdOx1 nCoV-19) in healthy adults. For TCRbeta chain sequencing, PBMC samples from trial participants were taken at day 0 and at day 28 after the second dose. CDR3 length: 13 amino acids, cysteine to phenylalanine. Kept here is only the CDR3 DNA, which spans 39 bases and is read in frame from base 1. According to the germline V gene, CDR1 reads SGHVT and CDR2 reads SQSDAQ. The V and J ends are trimmed by 5 bases and 12 bases, leaving 17 bases between them. With respect to this clone: This clone's antigen is unknown. No quality values exist for individual bases; no much larger clone is one base distant.

The CDR3 regions of human TCRbeta chains were subjected to immunosequencing. Per the authors' processing: Repertoire TCRs were checked for matches against a reference library of SARS-CoV-2-specific TCRs that had been generated using the MIRA antigen-specificity platform. Breadth meant the fraction of unique TCRs that were SARS-CoV-2-associated, whereas depth meant the fraction of total T cells that were SARS-CoV-2-associated. Each spike-specific TCR was assigned to its reactive spike region and to a CD4 or CD8 class using the MIRA data. Log10-transformed breadth and depth values were compared by one-way ANOVA with Sidak's multiple comparisons tests. In TCRdb, the immuneACCESS table is reduced to in-frame sequences with V and J assigned. These tables do not hold every clone; where another copy was compared, an unresolved V gene accounts for under half, and the others remain unexplained. The DNA gave D and trimming, while V, J and clone size come from that table. In this sample the table shows about 150,000 clones, approximately 89% of which occur a single time. The leading ten clones occupy more than 13% of the sample.

The sequencing here drew on peripheral blood, taken on day 0 of AZD1222 vaccination. The origin of this receptor is an adult in good health. The chain uses TRBV7-4 and TRBJ2-1; no D segment can be confidently identified. The bases are TGTGCCAGCAGCCACGGGTCTCCTCAAGGGCAGTTCTTC. It translates as CASSHGSPQGQFF.